The source of this T cell receptor beta chain is a study of cytomegalovirus exposure and HLA in healthy donors. Across the study: The same platform was used for the 120 or so validation repertoires as for the approximately 610 first-cohort repertoires, as reported in a later analysis.

Separation from the roughly 670-subject first cohort characterized the approximately 120-subject validation cohort, to which the donors belonged. V dropped 2 bases and J dropped 6; count of bases not matched to a gene: 13. The germline gives CDR1 SEHNR, CDR2 FQNEAQ (reference sequence). This CDR3 comprises 17 residues. Overall study findings and caveats: Associated with cytomegalovirus, according to the listing, were 150 to 200 TCR beta chains. First-cohort TCR clusters tended to co-occur in the 120 or so validation repertoires, a later analysis found.

The repertoire was sequenced with immunoSEQ multiplex PCR; TCRdb's copy has only in-frame clones and lacks some. The sample comprises about 64,000 clones, around 88% of which are singletons, and around 1.7% rests with the top ten. Points on this clone: The antigen is undetermined.

The chain couples TRBV7-9 to TRBJ2-4; 7 bases are shared with TRBD1. This clonotype originated in a woman under 30 in good health and CMV-seronegative. Sequences were obtained from PBMCs. The CDR3 nucleotides are TGTGCCAGCAGCTTATGGGGCAGGGGGATGTTAGGAAACATTCAGTACTTC. Amino acid sequence: CASSLWGRGMLGNIQYF.